This TCR beta chain was retrieved from a study of blood T cells in healthy people across ages. General study points: TCR beta diversity was tightly associated with the proportion of naive T cells.

Aged about 6 to 95, donors were systemically healthy Caucasians from Russia. Isolation yielded PBMCs, at least 6 million per sample, in every case. This clonotype turned up a few times. Its cognate antigen is unknown. Primed by a sample-barcoded 5' primer and a J-beta primer mix, a second PCR proceeded for about 6 to 11 cycles. TCRdb passed the 5' RACE reads through MiXCR, listing each CDR3 protein once. The sample has some 700,000 distinct CDR3 sequences, about 24% seen once. CDR1 and CDR2 from the germline V gene are ENHRY and SYGVKD. The V and J ends lost 10 bases and 3 bases respectively, with 8 bases between them. The CDR3 has 11 amino acids.

Source material: blood. The TCR was taken from a man in his 70s in good health. V is TRBV10-3 and J is TRBJ2-3; D might be TRBD1 (6 bases). The CDR3 spells CATTGTDTQYF. CDR3 bases: TGTGCCACCACAGGGACAGATACGCAGTATTTT.